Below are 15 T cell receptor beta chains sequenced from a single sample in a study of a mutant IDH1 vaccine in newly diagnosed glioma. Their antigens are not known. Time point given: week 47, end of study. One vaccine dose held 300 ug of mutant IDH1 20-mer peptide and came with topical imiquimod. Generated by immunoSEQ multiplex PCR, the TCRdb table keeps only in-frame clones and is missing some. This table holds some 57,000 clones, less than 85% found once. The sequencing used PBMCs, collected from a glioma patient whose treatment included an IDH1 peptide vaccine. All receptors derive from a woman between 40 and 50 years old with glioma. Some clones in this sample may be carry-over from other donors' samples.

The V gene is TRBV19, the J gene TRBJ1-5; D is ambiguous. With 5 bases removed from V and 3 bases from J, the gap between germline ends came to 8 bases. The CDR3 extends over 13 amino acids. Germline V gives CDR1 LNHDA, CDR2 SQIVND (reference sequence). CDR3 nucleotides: TGTGCCAGTAGTTGGACGGACAATCAGCCCCAGCATTTT. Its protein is CASSWTDNQPQHF.

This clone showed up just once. The CDR3 DNA follows: TGTGCCAGCAGCCTGGCCGGGTACCACGAGCAGTACTTC. Translating it yields CASSLAGYHEQYF. The chain links TRBV5-6 to TRBJ2-7; D not certain. Deletions cut 4 bases from V and 5 bases from J, with 13 bases between. The CDR3 length is 13 residues. The germline CDR1 and CDR2 sequences are SGHDT and YYEEEE.

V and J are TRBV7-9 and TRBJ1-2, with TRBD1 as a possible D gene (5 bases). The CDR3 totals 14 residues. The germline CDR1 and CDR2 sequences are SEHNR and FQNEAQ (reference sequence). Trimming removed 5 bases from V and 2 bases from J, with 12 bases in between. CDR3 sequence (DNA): TGTGCCAGCAGCACCGGCAGGGCCAACTATGGCTACACCTTC. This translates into CASSTGRANYGYTF. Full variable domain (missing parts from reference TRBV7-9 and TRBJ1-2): DTGVSQNPRHKITKRGQNVTFRCDPISEHNRLYWYRQTLGQGPEFLTYFQNEAQLEKSRLLSDRFSAERPKGSFSTLEIQRTEQGDSAMYLCASSTGRANYGYTFGSGTRLTVV.

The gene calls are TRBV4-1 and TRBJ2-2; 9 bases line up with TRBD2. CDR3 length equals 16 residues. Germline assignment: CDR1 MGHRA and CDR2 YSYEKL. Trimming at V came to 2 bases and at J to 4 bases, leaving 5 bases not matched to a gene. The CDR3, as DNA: TGCGCCAGCAGCCAACGCGGCGGGGGGGCCACCGGGGAGCTGTTTTTT. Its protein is CASSQRGGGATGELFF.

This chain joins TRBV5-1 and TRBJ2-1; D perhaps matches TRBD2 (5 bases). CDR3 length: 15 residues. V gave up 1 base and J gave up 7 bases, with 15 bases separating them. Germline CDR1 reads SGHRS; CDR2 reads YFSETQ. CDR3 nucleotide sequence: TGCGCCAGCAGCTTGTTTGGGAGCGGCCCTAATGAGCAGTTCTTC. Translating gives CASSLFGSGPNEQFF.

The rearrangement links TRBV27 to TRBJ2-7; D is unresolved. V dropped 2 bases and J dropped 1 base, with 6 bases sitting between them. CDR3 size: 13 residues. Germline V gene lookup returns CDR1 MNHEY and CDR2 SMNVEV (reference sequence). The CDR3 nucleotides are TGTGCCAGCAGTTTACAACGGTCCTACGAGCAGTACTTC. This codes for CASSLQRSYEQYF.

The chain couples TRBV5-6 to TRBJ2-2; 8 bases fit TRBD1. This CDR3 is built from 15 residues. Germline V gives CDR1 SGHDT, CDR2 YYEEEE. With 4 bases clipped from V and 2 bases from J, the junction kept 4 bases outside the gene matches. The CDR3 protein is CASSPGQVNTGELFF. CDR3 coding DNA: TGTGCCAGCAGCCCGGGACAGGTTAACACCGGGGAGCTGTTTTTT.

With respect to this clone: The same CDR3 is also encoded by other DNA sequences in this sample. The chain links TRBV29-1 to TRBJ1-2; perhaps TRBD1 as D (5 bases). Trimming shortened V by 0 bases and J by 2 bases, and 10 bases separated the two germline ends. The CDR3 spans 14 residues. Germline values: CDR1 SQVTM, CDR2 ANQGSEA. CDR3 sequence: CSVEEWGRNYGYTF. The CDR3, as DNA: TGCAGCGTTGAAGAGTGGGGACGGAACTATGGCTACACCTTC.

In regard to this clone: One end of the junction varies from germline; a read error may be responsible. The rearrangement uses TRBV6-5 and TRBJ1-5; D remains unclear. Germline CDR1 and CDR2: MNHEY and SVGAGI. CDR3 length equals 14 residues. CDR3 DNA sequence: TGTGCCAGCGGTTACTCAGGTCCCGGTCAGCCCCAGCATTTT. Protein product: CASGYSGPGQPQHF.

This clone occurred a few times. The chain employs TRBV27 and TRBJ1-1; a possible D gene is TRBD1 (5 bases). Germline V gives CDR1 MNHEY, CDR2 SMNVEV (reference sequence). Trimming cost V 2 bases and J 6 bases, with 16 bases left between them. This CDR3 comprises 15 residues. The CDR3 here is CASSLGAGYKSEAFF. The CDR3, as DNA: TGTGCCAGCAGTTTAGGAGCAGGGTATAAGTCTGAAGCTTTCTTT.

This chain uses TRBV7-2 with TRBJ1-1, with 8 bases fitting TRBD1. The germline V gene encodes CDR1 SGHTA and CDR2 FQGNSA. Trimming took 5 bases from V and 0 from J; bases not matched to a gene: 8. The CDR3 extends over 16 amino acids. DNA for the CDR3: TGTGCCAGCAGCACTCGCCGGACAGGGATGAACACTGAAGCTTTCTTT. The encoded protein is CASSTRRTGMNTEAFF. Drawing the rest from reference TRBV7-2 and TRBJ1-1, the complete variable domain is GAGVSQSPSNKVTEKGKDVELRCDPISGHTALYWYRQSLGQGLEFLIYFQGNSAPDKSGLPSDRFSAERTGGSVSTLTIQRTQQEDSAVYLCASSTRRTGMNTEAFFGQGTRLTVV.

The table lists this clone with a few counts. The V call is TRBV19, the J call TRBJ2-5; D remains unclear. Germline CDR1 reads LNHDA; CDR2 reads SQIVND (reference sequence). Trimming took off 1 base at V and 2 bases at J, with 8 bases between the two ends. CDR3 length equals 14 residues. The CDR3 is CASSIASAQETQYF. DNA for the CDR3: TGTGCCAGTAGTATAGCTTCAGCGCAAGAGACCCAGTACTTC. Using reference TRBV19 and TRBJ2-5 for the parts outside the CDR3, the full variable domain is DGGITQSPKYLFRKEGQNVTLSCEQNLNHDAMYWYRQDPGQGLRLIYYSQIVNDFQKGDIAEGYSVSREKKESFPLTVTSAQKNPTAFYLCASSIASAQETQYFGPGTRLLVL.

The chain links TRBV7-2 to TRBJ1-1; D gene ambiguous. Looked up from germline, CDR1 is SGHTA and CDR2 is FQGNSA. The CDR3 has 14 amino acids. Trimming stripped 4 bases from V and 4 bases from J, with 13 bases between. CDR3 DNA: TGTGCCAGCAGCTCAATTGAGGGTGGCACTGAAGCTTTCTTT. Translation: CASSSIEGGTEAFF.

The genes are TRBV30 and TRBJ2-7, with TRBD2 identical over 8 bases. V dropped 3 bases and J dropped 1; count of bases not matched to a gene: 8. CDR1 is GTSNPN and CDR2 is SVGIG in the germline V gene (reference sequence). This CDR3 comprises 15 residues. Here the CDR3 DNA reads TGTGCCTGGAGCGGTCCTAGCGGGCTATCCTACGAGCAGTACTTC. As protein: CAWSGPSGLSYEQYF. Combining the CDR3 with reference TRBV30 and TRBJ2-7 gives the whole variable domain SQTIHQWPATLVQPVGSPLSLECTVEGTSNPNLYWYRQAAGRGLQLLFYSVGIGQISSEVPQNLSASRPQDRQFILSSKKLLLSDSGFYLCAWSGPSGLSYEQYFGPGTRLTVT.

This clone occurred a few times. The CDR3 sequence is CAWSPLGEAFF. Here the CDR3 DNA reads TGTGCCTGGAGTCCCTTGGGAGAAGCTTTCTTT. The chain uses TRBV30 and TRBJ1-1, with D unclear. CDR1 GTSNPN and CDR2 SVGIG come from the germline V gene (reference sequence). The CDR3 sequence is 11 residues long. Trimming pared 2 bases from V and 8 bases from J, leaving 9 bases between. Supplemented by reference TRBV30 and TRBJ1-1, the full variable domain reads SQTIHQWPATLVQPVGSPLSLECTVEGTSNPNLYWYRQAAGRGLQLLFYSVGIGQISSEVPQNLSASRPQDRQFILSSKKLLLSDSGFYLCAWSPLGEAFFGQGTRLTVV.